Listed below are T cell receptor beta chains from one sample, sequenced in a study of blood T cell repertoires in COVID-19. Sequencing used immunoSEQ multiplex PCR; TCRdb keeps in-frame clones, though not all of them. The sample consists of tens of thousands of clones, about 88% of them appearing once. Specimen: peripheral blood. These receptors all stem from a man in his 60s with acute or convalescent COVID-19. Each CDR3 is given with its conserved first and last residue. D genes are given only for firm matches. Clone size is not always given. Where it is, it says once, few, many or a class for expanded clones.

D gene	clone size	V gene	J gene	CDR3 protein	CDR3 DNA
TRBD1	NA	TRBV5-1	TRBJ2-2	CASRGTGGTGELFF	TGCGCCAGCAGGGGGACAGGGGGAACCGGGGAGCTGTTTTTT
NA	NA	TRBV19	TRBJ1-5	CASSINREGQPQHF	TGTGCCAGTAGTATAAACAGGGAAGGGCAGCCCCAGCATTTT
TRBD1	NA	TRBV5-6	TRBJ1-2	CASRWGTAYGYTF	TGTGCCAGCAGGTGGGGGACAGCCTATGGCTACACCTTC
TRBD1	NA	TRBV6-2/TRBV6-3	TRBJ1-2	CASSYPGQGAVGYTF	TGTGCCAGCAGTTACCCCGGACAGGGGGCGGTTGGCTACACCTTC
NA	NA	TRBV5-4	TRBJ2-1	CASSLEGGAHYNEQFF	TGTGCCAGCAGTCTGGAAGGGGGGGCCCACTACAATGAGCAGTTCTTC
TRBD1	NA	TRBV11-2	TRBJ2-5	CASSPGTGGEYF	TGTGCCAGCAGCCCCGGGACAGGGGGCGAGTACTTC
TRBD2	NA	TRBV7-2	TRBJ2-2	CASNEGGLAGAAGELFF	TGTGCCAGCAACGAAGGAGGGCTAGCGGGGGCTGCCGGGGAGCTGTTTTTT
TRBD1	NA	TRBV19	TRBJ1-5	CASSMGATGGLRQPQHF	TGTGCCAGTAGTATGGGGGCGACAGGGGGACTTAGACAGCCCCAGCATTTT
TRBD1	NA	TRBV5-1	TRBJ1-2	CASSWDSRQDGYTF	TGCGCCAGCAGTTGGGACAGTCGACAGGATGGCTACACCTTC
TRBD2	NA	TRBV5-1	TRBJ2-1	CASSPSLGGGFNEQFF	TGCGCCAGCAGCCCATCTCTGGGCGGGGGTTTCAATGAGCAGTTCTTC
NA	once	TRBV21-1	TRBJ2-7	CASSKVRDRRTSDEQYF	TGTGCCAGCAGCAAAGTGCGAGACAGACGGACCAGCGACGAGCAGTACTTC
NA	NA	TRBV15	TRBJ1-2	CATSRDLGYTF	TGTGCCACCAGCAGAGATCTGGGCTACACCTTC
NA	NA	TRBV7-9	TRBJ1-1	CASSPGGNSNTEAFF	TGTGCCAGCAGCCCGGGGGGGAATTCGAACACTGAAGCTTTCTTT
NA	NA	TRBV7-8	TRBJ1-2	CASSSGVGSTDGYTF	TGTGCCAGCAGCTCCGGAGTCGGGAGTACAGACGGCTACACCTTC
TRBD1	NA	TRBV11-2	TRBJ2-7	CASLGAGGVYEQYF	TGTGCCAGCTTAGGGGCAGGGGGCGTATACGAGCAGTACTTC
TRBD1	few	TRBV9	TRBJ2-2	CASSGTGGRTGELFF	TGTGCCAGCAGCGGGACAGGGGGCCGAACCGGGGAGCTGTTTTTT
TRBD1	NA	TRBV9	TRBJ2-7	CASSRDSGHYEQYF	TGTGCCAGCAGCCGGGACAGCGGCCACTACGAGCAGTACTTC
TRBD1	NA	TRBV15	TRBJ1-6	CATSRDLGQGAYSSPLHF	TGTGCCACCAGCAGAGACCTGGGACAGGGAGCTTACAGTTCACCCCTCCACTTT
TRBD1	NA	TRBV6-5	TRBJ1-2	CASSYRVTGGHGYTF	TGTGCCAGCAGTTATCGGGTGACAGGGGGCCATGGCTACACCTTC
TRBD1	NA	TRBV9	TRBJ1-1	CASSSGQGSGTEAFF	TGTGCCAGCAGCTCAGGACAGGGGAGTGGGACTGAAGCTTTCTTT
NA	NA	TRBV27	TRBJ1-5	CASRVRASFDQPQHF	TGTGCCAGCAGGGTTCGCGCCTCTTTCGATCAGCCCCAGCATTTT
NA	NA	TRBV24-1	TRBJ2-7	CATSGSVVYEQYF	TGTGCCACCAGTGGGTCAGTCGTCTACGAGCAGTACTTC
NA	NA	TRBV5-1	TRBJ2-3	CASSPFEDTQYF	TGCGCCAGCAGCCCCTTCGAGGATACGCAGTATTTT
TRBD1	once	TRBV5-1	TRBJ2-7	CASSLTLADRAYEQYF	TGCGCCAGCAGCTTGACCCTAGCTGACAGGGCCTACGAGCAGTACTTC
NA	NA	TRBV2	TRBJ2-2	CASSENSISGELFF	TGTGCCAGCAGTGAAAATAGCATTTCCGGGGAGCTGTTTTTT
NA	NA	TRBV5-8	TRBJ1-6	CASSLVGRNNSPLHF	TGTGCCAGCAGCTTGGTGGGCAGGAATAATTCACCCCTCCACTTT
NA	NA	TRBV19	TRBJ2-6	CASISQDSPNVLTF	TGTGCCAGTATTTCCCAGGACAGTCCCAACGTCCTGACTTTC
NA	NA	TRBV7-8	TRBJ2-7	CASSLVRTSSYEQYF	TGTGCCAGCAGCTTAGTGCGTACGAGCTCCTACGAGCAGTACTTC
NA	few	TRBV7-9	TRBJ2-3	CASSLTRGVTDTQYF	TGTGCCAGCAGCTTAACCAGGGGAGTCACAGATACGCAGTATTTT
NA	NA	TRBV6-6	TRBJ1-1	CASNRGNTEAFF	TGTGCCAGCAATAGGGGGAACACTGAAGCTTTCTTT
TRBD1	NA	TRBV10-1	TRBJ2-1	CASRNGQGNEQFF	TGCGCCAGCAGGAACGGACAGGGTAATGAGCAGTTCTTC
NA	NA	TRBV7-8	TRBJ1-6	CASSRPSTRDGSPLHF	TGTGCCAGCAGCCGACCGAGTACCCGGGATGGTTCACCCCTCCACTTT
NA	NA	TRBV3-1/TRBV3-2	TRBJ1-2	CASSRLGWDTYGYTF	TGTGCCAGCAGCCGTTTGGGTTGGGACACATATGGCTACACCTTC
NA	NA	TRBV7-7	TRBJ2-5	CASSLGGAGLETQYF	TGTGCTAGCAGCTTAGGCGGTGCGGGGTTGGAGACCCAGTACTTC
TRBD1	NA	TRBV6-6	TRBJ1-4	CASSRRTGTFLEKLFF	TGTGCCAGCAGTCGAAGGACAGGGACCTTTCTCGAAAAACTGTTTTTT
TRBD1	NA	TRBV10-3	TRBJ2-7	CALSTGARGYEQYF	TGTGCCCTCTCTACAGGGGCGCGTGGCTACGAGCAGTACTTC
NA	NA	TRBV9	TRBJ2-1	CASSVVPGQGYNEQFF	TGTGCCAGCAGCGTAGTGCCAGGGCAAGGATACAATGAGCAGTTCTTC
TRBD1	NA	TRBV6-5	TRBJ2-5	CASRMDRVWGTQYF	TGTGCCAGCAGGATGGACAGGGTCTGGGGGACCCAGTACTTC
TRBD2	NA	TRBV6-1	TRBJ2-1	CASSERSGGLYNEQFF	TGTGCCAGCAGTGAAAGGAGCGGGGGACTCTACAATGAGCAGTTCTTC
NA	NA	TRBV7-9	TRBJ1-3	CASSLAAGGGNTIYF	TGTGCCAGCAGCTTAGCGGCGGGCGGTGGAAACACCATATATTTT
NA	NA	TRBV5-4	TRBJ2-3	CASSRGIETDTQYF	TGTGCCAGCAGCCGAGGAATAGAAACAGATACGCAGTATTTT
TRBD2	once	TRBV15	TRBJ2-3	CATSRRAVTSGGRADTQYF	TGTGCCACCAGCAGAAGAGCAGTAACTAGCGGGGGAAGGGCAGATACGCAGTATTTT
NA	NA	TRBV24-1	TRBJ2-5	CATSAPDRSYQETQYF	TGTGCCACCAGTGCCCCGGACAGATCGTACCAAGAGACCCAGTACTTC
TRBD1	NA	TRBV3-1/TRBV3-2	TRBJ1-1	CASSQTGKPFF	TGTGCCAGCAGCCAGACAGGGAAGCCTTTCTTT
NA	NA	TRBV7-8	TRBJ2-1	CASSSRNEQFF	TGTGCCAGCAGCTCGCGGAATGAGCAGTTCTTC
NA	NA	TRBV12-3/TRBV12-4	TRBJ1-1	CASSFRNTEAFF	TGTGCCAGCAGTTTCCGGAACACTGAAGCTTTCTTT
NA	NA	TRBV5-8	TRBJ1-4	CASSPDFQDEKLFF	TGTGCCAGCAGCCCGGACTTTCAGGATGAAAAACTGTTTTTT
TRBD1	NA	TRBV2	TRBJ1-6	CASSVPGTGQSYNSPLHF	TGTGCCAGCAGTGTACCCGGGACAGGGCAGTCCTATAATTCACCCCTCCACTTT
NA	NA	TRBV27	TRBJ2-7	CASSFGGGGPSDEQYF	TGTGCCAGCAGTTTCGGGGGAGGCGGACCGTCGGACGAGCAGTACTTC
NA	NA	TRBV5-4	TRBJ2-2	CASSLRGGNGELFF	TGTGCCAGCAGCTTGAGGGGGGGGAACGGGGAGCTGTTTTTT
TRBD1	NA	TRBV19	TRBJ2-2	CASSFPRQGTGQNTGELFF	TGTGCCAGTAGTTTCCCCAGACAGGGTACAGGCCAAAACACCGGGGAGCTGTTTTTT
TRBD1	NA	TRBV9	TRBJ2-4	CASSVGTGKNIQYF	TGTGCCAGCAGCGTAGGGACAGGCAAAAACATTCAGTACTTC
TRBD1	NA	TRBV25-1	TRBJ2-7	CACGQGVSYEQYF	TGTGCTTGTGGACAGGGGGTCTCCTACGAGCAGTACTTC